Listed here is a single T cell receptor beta chain. Which antigen it targets is not known. Per-nucleotide qualities are absent, and no much larger clonotype sits a single base away. The CDR3 regions of human TCRbeta chains were analyzed by immunosequencing. The source study handled its data this way. TCRs in the repertoires were compared against a reference library of SARS-CoV-2-specific TCRs that had been generated with the MIRA antigen-specificity platform. Breadth meant the fraction of unique TCRs that were SARS-CoV-2-associated, whereas depth meant the fraction of total T cells that were SARS-CoV-2-associated. Using the MIRA data, each spike-specific TCR was assigned both to the spike region to which the TCR was reactive and to a CD4 or CD8 class. Log10-transformed breadth and depth values were compared by one-way ANOVA with Sidak's multiple comparisons tests. Here the immuneACCESS table is served through TCRdb, limited to in-frame sequences with V and J called. Missing clones are a known gap in these copies; in checked studies unresolved V genes cover under half, and the rest lacks a known reason. V and J calls and clone size are given by that table; D and trimming were obtained from the DNA. In this sample the table shows under 80,000 clones, roughly 78% of which occur a single time. The ten largest account for over 20% of the sample.

There are 13 amino acids in the CDR3, from cysteine to phenylalanine inclusive. Solely the CDR3 DNA is kept, with 39 bases framed from the first base. Trimming takes 6 bases from V and 5 bases from J, and the germline ends sit 10 bases apart. The germline V gene yields KGHSH for CDR1 and LQKENI for CDR2. This sample was included in a study of T cell responses to AZD1222 COVID-19 vaccine (dated by TCRdb to about 2021). In the study overall: TCR sequencing covered approximately 230 trial participants: 200 to 220 given two doses of AZD1222 and about 26 given two doses of MenACWY control vaccine. Enrollment into the trials was organized by age into subgroups of 18-55, 56-69 and 70-plus years, and those subgroups contained approximately 160, 26 and 62 TCR-sequenced participants, respectively.

General findings and caveats noted by the study authors: In the small 56-69-year group, the increase in depth fell short of significance, most likely because of low power. Only five to seven AZD1222 recipients were SARS-CoV-2 seropositive at baseline, limiting conclusions about previously exposed vaccinees. Because no day 14 peak-response samples were available, repertoires were characterized only after the peak T cell response. Most participants were white British and females outnumbered males, and the authors suggested that clonal diversity may have been underestimated. After two AZD1222 doses, spike-specific TCR breadth and depth were significantly higher than at day 0 and than in MenACWY recipients. Vaccine-associated CD4 TCRs spanned the whole spike protein, with dominant responses in regions 160-218 and 743-854. Reportedly, close to half of the unique spike-specific TCRs recognized epitopes lying outside the regions that are mutated in the B.1.351 and B.1.1.7 variants.

The intended sense of this specimen's time point label: baseline before first vaccination. The treatment or condition label corresponds to: meningococcal conjugate vaccine given as trial control. Vaccinee samples came from UK trials COV001 and COV002, including a single-blind randomized controlled phase 2/3 trial of AZD1222 (ChAdOx1 nCoV-19) in healthy adults. For TCRbeta chain sequencing, PBMC samples were collected from trial participants at day 0 and at day 28 after the second dose. The receptor chain draws on TRBV18 and TRBJ2-2; the D gene is perhaps TRBD2, on 5 matching bases. The clonotype comes from an adult in good health. The specimen was peripheral blood, collected on day 0 of MenACWY control vaccination. The sequence in DNA is TGTGCCAGCTCCCCCGGGAAGACCGGGGAGCTGTTTTTT. Translated, this gives CASSPGKTGELFF.